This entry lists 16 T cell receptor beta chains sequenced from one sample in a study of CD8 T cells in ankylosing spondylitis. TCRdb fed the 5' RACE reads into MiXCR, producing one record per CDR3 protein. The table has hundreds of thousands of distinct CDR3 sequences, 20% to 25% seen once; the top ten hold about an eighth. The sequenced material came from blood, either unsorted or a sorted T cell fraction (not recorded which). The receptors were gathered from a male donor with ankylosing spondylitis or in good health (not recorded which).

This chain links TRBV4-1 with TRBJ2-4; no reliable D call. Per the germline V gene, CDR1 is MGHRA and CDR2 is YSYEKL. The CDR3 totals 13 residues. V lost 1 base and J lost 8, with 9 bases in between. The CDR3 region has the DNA TGCGCCAGCAGCCAAGCAAACATGGACATTCAGTACTTC. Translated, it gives CASSQANMDIQYF.

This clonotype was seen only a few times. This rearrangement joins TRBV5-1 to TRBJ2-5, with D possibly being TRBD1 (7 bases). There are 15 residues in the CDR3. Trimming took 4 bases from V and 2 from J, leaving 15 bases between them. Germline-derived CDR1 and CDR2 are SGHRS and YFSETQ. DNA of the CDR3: TGCGCCAGCAGCCCAGGGGGGTTGCTTCAAGAGACCCAGTACTTC. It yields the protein CASSPGGLLQETQYF. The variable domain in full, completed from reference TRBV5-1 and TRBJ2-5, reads KAGVTQTPRYLIKTRGQQVTLSCSPISGHRSVSWYQQTPGQGLQFLFEYFSETQRNKGNFPGRFSGRQFSNSRSEMNVSTLELGDSALYLCASSPGGLLQETQYFGPGTRLLVL.

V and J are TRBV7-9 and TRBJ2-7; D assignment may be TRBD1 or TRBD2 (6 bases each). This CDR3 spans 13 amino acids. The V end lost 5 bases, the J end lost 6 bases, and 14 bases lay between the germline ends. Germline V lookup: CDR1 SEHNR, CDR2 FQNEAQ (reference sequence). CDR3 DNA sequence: TGTGCCAGCAGCGGGGGGCGAACAGCCGAGCAGTACTTC. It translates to CASSGGRTAEQYF.

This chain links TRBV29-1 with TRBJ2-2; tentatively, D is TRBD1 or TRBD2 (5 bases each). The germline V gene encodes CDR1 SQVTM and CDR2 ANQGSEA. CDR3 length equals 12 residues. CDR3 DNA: TGCAGTGCCGGGGCCAACACCGGGGAGCTGTTTTTT. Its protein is CSAGANTGELFF.

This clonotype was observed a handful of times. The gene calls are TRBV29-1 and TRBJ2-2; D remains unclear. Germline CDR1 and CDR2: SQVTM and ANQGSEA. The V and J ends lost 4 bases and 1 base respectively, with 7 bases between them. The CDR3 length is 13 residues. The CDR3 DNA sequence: TGCAGCGTTGGAGCAGAGAACACCGGGGAGCTGTTTTTT. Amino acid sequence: CSVGAENTGELFF.

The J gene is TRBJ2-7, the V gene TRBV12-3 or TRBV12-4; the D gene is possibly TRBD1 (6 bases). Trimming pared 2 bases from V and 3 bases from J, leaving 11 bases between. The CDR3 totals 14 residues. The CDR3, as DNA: TGTGCCAGCAGTTTATTGGACAGCAACTACGAGCAGTACTTC. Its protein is CASSLLDSNYEQYF.

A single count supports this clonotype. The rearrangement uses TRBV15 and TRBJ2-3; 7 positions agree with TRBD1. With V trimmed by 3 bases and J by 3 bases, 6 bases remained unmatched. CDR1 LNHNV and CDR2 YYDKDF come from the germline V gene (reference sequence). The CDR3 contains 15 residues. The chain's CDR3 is CATSSTGEGTDTQYF. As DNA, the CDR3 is TGTGCCACCAGCAGCACAGGGGAAGGGACAGATACGCAGTATTTT.

The chain's CDR3 is CASSISRGVRSYEQYF. The CDR3 DNA reads TGTGCCAGCAGTATCAGCAGGGGTGTAAGGTCCTACGAGCAGTACTTC. This chain links TRBV7-9 with TRBJ2-7, with a weak D call TRBD1 (6 bases). Germline loops: CDR1 SEHNR, CDR2 FQNEAQ (reference sequence). The CDR3 contains 16 residues. The V end was cut by 6 bases, the J end by 1 base, with 19 bases between. The full variable domain, rest sourced from reference TRBV7-9 and TRBJ2-7, is DTGVSQNPRHKITKRGQNVTFRCDPISEHNRLYWYRQTLGQGPEFLTYFQNEAQLEKSRLLSDRFSAERPKGSFSTLEIQRTEQGDSAMYLCASSISRGVRSYEQYFGPGTRLTVT.

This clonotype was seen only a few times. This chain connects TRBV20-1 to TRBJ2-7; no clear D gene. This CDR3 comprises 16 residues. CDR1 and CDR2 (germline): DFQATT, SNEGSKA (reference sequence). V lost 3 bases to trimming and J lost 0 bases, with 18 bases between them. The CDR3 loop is CSAREFVERSSYEQYF. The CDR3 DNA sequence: TGCAGTGCTAGGGAATTTGTCGAGAGGAGCTCCTACGAGCAGTACTTC.

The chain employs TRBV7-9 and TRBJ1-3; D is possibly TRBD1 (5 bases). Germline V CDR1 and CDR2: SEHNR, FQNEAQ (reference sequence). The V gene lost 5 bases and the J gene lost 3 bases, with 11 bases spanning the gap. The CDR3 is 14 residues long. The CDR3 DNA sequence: TGTGCCAGCAGCCGGGACGCCCTTGGAAACACCATATATTTT. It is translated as CASSRDALGNTIYF. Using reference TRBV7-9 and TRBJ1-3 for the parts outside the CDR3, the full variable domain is DTGVSQNPRHKITKRGQNVTFRCDPISEHNRLYWYRQTLGQGPEFLTYFQNEAQLEKSRLLSDRFSAERPKGSFSTLEIQRTEQGDSAMYLCASSRDALGNTIYFGEGSWLTVV.

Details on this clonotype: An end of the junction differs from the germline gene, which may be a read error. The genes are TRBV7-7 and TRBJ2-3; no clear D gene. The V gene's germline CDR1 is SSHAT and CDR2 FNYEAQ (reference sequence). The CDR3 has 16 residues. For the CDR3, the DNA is TGTGCTAGCAGCCCCCTGGGTGTTTCTAGCACAGATACGCAGTATTTT. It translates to CASSPLGVSSTDTQYF.

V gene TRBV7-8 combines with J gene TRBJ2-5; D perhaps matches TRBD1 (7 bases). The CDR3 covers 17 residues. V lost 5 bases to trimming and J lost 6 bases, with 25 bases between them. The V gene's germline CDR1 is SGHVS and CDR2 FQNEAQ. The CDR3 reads CASSPWTGDSMWKTQYF. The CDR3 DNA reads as TGTGCCAGCAGCCCCTGGACGGGGGACAGCATGTGGAAGACCCAGTACTTC.

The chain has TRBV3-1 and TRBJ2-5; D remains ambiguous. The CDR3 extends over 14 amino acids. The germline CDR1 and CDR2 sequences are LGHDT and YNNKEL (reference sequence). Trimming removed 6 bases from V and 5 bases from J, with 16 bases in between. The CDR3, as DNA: TGTGCCAGCAGTATCCCGGGCCGGAAGGAGACCCAGTACTTC. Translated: CASSIPGRKETQYF.

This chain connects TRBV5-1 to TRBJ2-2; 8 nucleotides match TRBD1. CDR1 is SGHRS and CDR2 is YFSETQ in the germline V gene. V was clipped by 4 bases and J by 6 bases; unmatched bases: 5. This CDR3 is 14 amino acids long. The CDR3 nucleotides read TGCGCCAGCAGCCTACAGGGGGACGCCGGGGAGCTGTTTTTT. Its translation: CASSLQGDAGELFF.

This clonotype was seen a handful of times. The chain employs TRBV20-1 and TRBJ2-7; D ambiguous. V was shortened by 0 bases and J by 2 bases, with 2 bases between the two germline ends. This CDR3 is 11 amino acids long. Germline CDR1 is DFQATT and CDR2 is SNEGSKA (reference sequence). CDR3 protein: CSARETYEQYF. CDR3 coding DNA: TGCAGTGCTAGAGAGACCTACGAGCAGTACTTC.

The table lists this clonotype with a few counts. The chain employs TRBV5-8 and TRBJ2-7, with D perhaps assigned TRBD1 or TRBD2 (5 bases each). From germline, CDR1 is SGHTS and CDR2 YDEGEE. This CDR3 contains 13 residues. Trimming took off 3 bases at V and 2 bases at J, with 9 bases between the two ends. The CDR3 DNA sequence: TGTGCCAGCAGCTACGTGGGGGCCTACGAGCAGTACTTC. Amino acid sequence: CASSYVGAYEQYF.